This T cell receptor (beta chain) is drawn from a study of cytomegalovirus exposure and HLA in healthy donors. Turning to the study itself: Samples from HLA-typed donors yielded approximately 80 million unique TCRs in an early data release.

Study-wide findings and caveats: Another analysis was done later, and it associated roughly 15,000 TCR beta sequences with HLA alleles at 0.05 false discovery rate. The classifier reportedly diagnosed cytomegalovirus status with high sensitivity and specificity.

Trimming removed 2 bases from V and 3 bases from J, with 13 bases in between. CDR3 length equals 15 residues. The germline V gene has CDR1 SGHTS and CDR2 YDEGEE. Primers: 60 Vbeta forward and 13 Jbeta reverse. Some clones are missing from TCRdb's copy, which holds only in-frame ones; the method was immunoSEQ multiplex PCR. The table includes fewer than 200,000 clones, roughly 90% detected once. Worth noting for this clone: Its antigen is unknown.

This sequence was found in a girl less than two years old in good health and CMV-seronegative. The chain joins TRBV5-8 to TRBJ2-3; D possibly corresponds to TRBD2 (5 bases). Material for sequencing was PBMCs. Here the CDR3 DNA reads TGTGCCAGCAGCTTTGGAGGTTTGGGGACAGATACGCAGTATTTT. Translation gives CASSFGGLGTDTQYF.